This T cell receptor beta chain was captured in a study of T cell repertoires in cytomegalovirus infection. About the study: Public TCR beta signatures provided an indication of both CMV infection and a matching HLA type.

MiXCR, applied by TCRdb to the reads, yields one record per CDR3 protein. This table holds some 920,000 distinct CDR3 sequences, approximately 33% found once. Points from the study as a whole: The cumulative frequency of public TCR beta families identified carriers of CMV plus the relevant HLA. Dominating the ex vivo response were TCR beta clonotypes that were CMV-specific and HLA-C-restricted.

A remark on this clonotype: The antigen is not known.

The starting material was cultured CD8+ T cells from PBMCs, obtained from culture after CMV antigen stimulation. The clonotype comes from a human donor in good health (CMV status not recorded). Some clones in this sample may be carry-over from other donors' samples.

The CDR3 region is CASGSRDRGRELDTQYF. The CDR3 DNA reads as TGTGCCAGCGGCTCCCGGGACAGGGGGCGAGAATTAGATACGCAGTATTTT. This chain connects TRBV6-9 to TRBJ2-3; 12 positions agree with TRBD1. Trimming removed 8 bases from V and 5 bases from J; junction bases left unmatched: 14. The CDR3 contains 17 residues. CDR1 is MNHGY, CDR2 SVAAGI, per germline.